The rows below give T cell receptor beta chains drawn from one sample of a study of T cells in Graves' hyperthyroidism and ophthalmopathy. TCRdb reanalysed the multiplex PCR reads using MiXCR and keeps one entry per CDR3 protein. Among around 250,000 distinct CDR3 sequences listed, more than 12% were seen once. The sequencing input was blood. The receptors here all came from a woman aged 40-49 years with Graves' hyperthyroidism that later progressed to Graves' ophthalmopathy. Each CDR3 is given with its conserved first and last residue. A D gene is named only where the DNA matches it firmly. Some rows have no size entry. The others give once, few or many, or a class for an expanded clone.

>-|TRBJ1-2|TRBV2|many
CASSRDYGYTF
TGTGCCAGCAGCCGGGACTATGGCTACACCTTC
>-|TRBJ1-1|TRBV6-1|few
CASSLLEGSTEAFF
TGTGCCAGCAGCCTCCTGGAGGGGAGCACTGAAGCTTTCTTT
>TRBD2|TRBJ2-2|TRBV20-1|many
CSARVVAGAGTGELFF
TGCAGTGCTAGAGTCGTGGCGGGAGCAGGCACCGGGGAGCTGTTTTTT
>-|TRBJ1-3|TRBV6-5|many
CASSFSTATGNTIYF
TGTGCCAGCAGTTTCTCGACGGCTACTGGAAACACCATATATTTT
>-|TRBJ2-3|TRBV20-1|many
CSARDRGRQTNTQYF
TGCAGTGCTAGAGATCGAGGACGACAAACGAATACGCAGTATTTT
>-|TRBJ2-7|TRBV2|-
CASSAQGYQEQYF
TGTGCCAGCAGTGCACAGGGATATCAAGAGCAGTACTTC
>-|TRBJ1-2|TRBV5-1|few
CASSLTQGNYGYTF
TGCGCCAGCAGCTTGACACAGGGCAACTATGGCTACACCTTC
>TRBD2|TRBJ2-7|TRBV5-6|many
CASTYGGYEQYF
TGTGCCAGCACTTACGGGGGGTACGAGCAGTACTTC
>-|TRBJ1-2|TRBV5-6|few
CASSLAGTPSYGYTF
TGTGCCAGCAGCTTGGCCGGGACACCCTCCTATGGCTACACCTTC
>-|TRBJ2-2|TRBV7-9|-
CASSLDWRNANTGELFF
TGTGCCAGCAGCTTAGATTGGAGAAACGCGAACACCGGGGAGCTGTTTTTT
>TRBD2|TRBJ2-1|TRBV27|-
CASKISGTSGRSEQFF
TGTGCCAGCAAGATTTCGGGGACTAGCGGGAGGAGTGAGCAGTTCTTC
>TRBD2|TRBJ2-2|TRBV6-5|many
CASSYRLAGGPNTGELFF
TGTGCCAGCAGTTACCGACTAGCGGGAGGGCCAAACACCGGGGAGCTGTTTTTT
>-|TRBJ2-2|TRBV4-1|many
CASSHPWDAHGELFF
TGCGCCAGCAGCCACCCCTGGGACGCACACGGGGAGCTGTTTTTT
>TRBD2|TRBJ2-3|TRBV18|many
CASSPLTRTSGVTDTQYF
TGTGCCAGCTCACCCCTCACCAGGACTAGCGGGGTCACAGATACGCAGTATTTT
>-|TRBJ2-4|TRBV11-1|many
CASSPNWSGAKNIQYF
TGTGCCAGCAGCCCCAATTGGAGTGGGGCCAAAAACATTCAGTACTTC